This is a list of T cell receptor beta chains from one sample in a study of blood T cell repertoires in COVID-19. The assay was immunoSEQ multiplex PCR, and TCRdb's table has in-frame clones only and misses some. The data contain 60,000 to 70,000 clones, about 91% of them singletons. The sample was peripheral blood. The receptor set was obtained from a human donor with active COVID-19. The donor label of this sample is uncertain. The CDR3 runs from the conserved cysteine through the conserved F or W. The D gene is left open where the match is weak. Size tells how often a clone was seen (once, few, many) or the class of an expanded clone, and some rows leave it out.

v_call: TRBV19
clone_size: NA
d_call: NA
j_call: TRBJ2-1
cdr3_aa: CASSNPGSSRWEQFF
cdr3_nt: TGTGCCAGTAGTAACCCAGGATCTAGCCGATGGGAGCAGTTCTTC

v_call: TRBV18
clone_size: few
d_call: TRBD1
j_call: TRBJ2-2
cdr3_aa: CASSLGTGTGELFF
cdr3_nt: TGTGCCAGCTCACTCGGGACAGGGACCGGGGAGCTGTTTTTT

v_call: TRBV5-5
clone_size: NA
d_call: TRBD1
j_call: TRBJ2-5
cdr3_aa: CASSLTTGEETQYF
cdr3_nt: TGTGCCAGCAGCTTAACGACAGGGGAAGAGACCCAGTACTTC

v_call: TRBV19
clone_size: NA
d_call: TRBD1
j_call: TRBJ2-2
cdr3_aa: CASSPQGAGTGELFF
cdr3_nt: TGTGCCAGTAGTCCGCAGGGGGCAGGCACCGGGGAGCTGTTTTTT

v_call: TRBV9
clone_size: NA
d_call: NA
j_call: TRBJ1-3
cdr3_aa: CASSVGAVTGNTIYF
cdr3_nt: TGTGCCAGCAGCGTAGGTGCGGTCACTGGAAACACCATATATTTT

v_call: TRBV15
clone_size: NA
d_call: NA
j_call: TRBJ1-4
cdr3_aa: CATSRDLSSWEKLFF
cdr3_nt: TGTGCCACCAGCAGAGATCTTAGCAGCTGGGAAAAACTGTTTTTT

v_call: TRBV3-1/TRBV3-2
clone_size: NA
d_call: NA
j_call: TRBJ1-2
cdr3_aa: CASSPPPAGRHGYTF
cdr3_nt: TGTGCCAGCAGCCCTCCTCCGGCGGGACGGCATGGCTACACCTTC

v_call: TRBV12-3/TRBV12-4
clone_size: NA
d_call: TRBD1
j_call: TRBJ2-1
cdr3_aa: CASSRTGSTEQFF
cdr3_nt: TGTGCCAGCAGTAGGACAGGGTCGACTGAGCAGTTCTTC

v_call: TRBV18
clone_size: NA
d_call: TRBD1
j_call: TRBJ1-4
cdr3_aa: CASSDGTDEKLFF
cdr3_nt: TGTGCCAGCTCAGACGGGACAGATGAAAAACTGTTTTTT

v_call: TRBV5-1
clone_size: once
d_call: NA
j_call: TRBJ1-1
cdr3_aa: CASSLEIFTEAFF
cdr3_nt: TGCGCCAGCAGCTTGGAAATATTCACTGAAGCTTTCTTT

v_call: TRBV19
clone_size: NA
d_call: TRBD1
j_call: TRBJ2-5
cdr3_aa: CATARGRGETQYF
cdr3_nt: TGTGCCACCGCGAGGGGGCGAGGGGAGACCCAGTACTTC

v_call: TRBV7-2
clone_size: few
d_call: NA
j_call: TRBJ1-1
cdr3_aa: CASSSRQDFEAFF
cdr3_nt: TGTGCCAGCAGCTCACGACAGGACTTTGAAGCTTTCTTT

v_call: TRBV28
clone_size: NA
d_call: NA
j_call: TRBJ2-6
cdr3_aa: CASSQAGEAGANVLTF
cdr3_nt: TGTGCCAGCAGTCAGGCCGGGGAAGCTGGGGCCAACGTCCTGACTTTC

v_call: TRBV9
clone_size: NA
d_call: NA
j_call: TRBJ1-6
cdr3_aa: CASMGDGNSPLHF
cdr3_nt: TGTGCCAGCATGGGCGACGGTAATTCACCCCTCCACTTT

v_call: TRBV6-2/TRBV6-3
clone_size: NA
d_call: NA
j_call: TRBJ2-5
cdr3_aa: CASSSPGGVGETQYF
cdr3_nt: TGTGCCAGCAGTTCCCCGGGGGGCGTGGGAGAGACCCAGTACTTC

v_call: TRBV9
clone_size: NA
d_call: TRBD2
j_call: TRBJ2-7
cdr3_aa: CASSVGTSGTYEQYF
cdr3_nt: TGTGCCAGCAGCGTAGGGACTAGCGGGACTTACGAGCAGTACTTC

v_call: TRBV30
clone_size: NA
d_call: NA
j_call: TRBJ1-1
cdr3_aa: CAWSKGRDQAFF
cdr3_nt: TGTGCCTGGAGTAAGGGCAGGGATCAAGCTTTCTTT

v_call: TRBV28
clone_size: NA
d_call: NA
j_call: TRBJ1-4
cdr3_aa: CASRLTVSNEKLFF
cdr3_nt: TGTGCCAGCAGGCTGACAGTCTCTAATGAAAAACTGTTTTTT

v_call: TRBV7-2
clone_size: NA
d_call: TRBD2
j_call: TRBJ2-4
cdr3_aa: CASSSRSGRVTGAKNIQYF
cdr3_nt: TGTGCCAGCAGCTCGCGTAGCGGGAGGGTGACAGGCGCCAAAAACATTCAGTACTTC

v_call: TRBV5-1
clone_size: NA
d_call: NA
j_call: TRBJ2-7
cdr3_aa: CASSLAQNEQYF
cdr3_nt: TGCGCCAGCAGCTTGGCACAGAACGAGCAGTACTTC

v_call: TRBV29-1
clone_size: NA
d_call: TRBD1
j_call: TRBJ1-5
cdr3_aa: CSVEDRVGQPQHF
cdr3_nt: TGCAGCGTTGAGGACAGGGTAGGGCAGCCCCAGCATTTT

v_call: TRBV29-1
clone_size: NA
d_call: TRBD1
j_call: TRBJ1-2
cdr3_aa: CSVEDGQGGYGYTF
cdr3_nt: TGCAGCGTTGAAGACGGACAGGGAGGCTATGGCTACACCTTC

v_call: TRBV2
clone_size: NA
d_call: NA
j_call: TRBJ2-7
cdr3_aa: CASSDGRDAYEQYF
cdr3_nt: TGTGCCAGCAGTGATGGCCGGGATGCTTACGAGCAGTACTTC

v_call: TRBV2
clone_size: NA
d_call: NA
j_call: TRBJ2-7
cdr3_aa: CASIGQTVYEQYF
cdr3_nt: TGTGCCAGCATCGGACAGACGGTATACGAGCAGTACTTC

v_call: TRBV11-3
clone_size: NA
d_call: TRBD1
j_call: TRBJ1-6
cdr3_aa: CASSLEQGVSPLHF
cdr3_nt: TGTGCCAGCAGCTTAGAACAGGGGGTTTCACCCCTCCACTTT

v_call: TRBV30
clone_size: NA
d_call: NA
j_call: TRBJ2-3
cdr3_aa: CAWNTGDTQYF
cdr3_nt: TGTGCCTGGAACACAGGAGATACGCAGTATTTT

v_call: TRBV21-1
clone_size: NA
d_call: NA
j_call: TRBJ2-7
cdr3_aa: CASSEVAGGYEQYF
cdr3_nt: TGTGCCAGCAGCGAGGTTGCGGGAGGTTACGAGCAGTACTTC

v_call: TRBV19
clone_size: few
d_call: TRBD1
j_call: TRBJ2-5
cdr3_aa: CASSGTGVVETQYF
cdr3_nt: TGTGCCAGTAGTGGGACAGGGGTCGTGGAGACCCAGTACTTC

v_call: TRBV7-9
clone_size: NA
d_call: TRBD1
j_call: TRBJ2-4
cdr3_aa: CASSATTGGRRNIQYF
cdr3_nt: TGTGCCAGCAGCGCAACGACAGGGGGCAGGAGAAACATTCAGTACTTC

v_call: TRBV27
clone_size: NA
d_call: TRBD1
j_call: TRBJ1-5
cdr3_aa: CASRPLGGQGVHQPQHF
cdr3_nt: TGTGCCAGCAGACCACTTGGGGGACAGGGAGTCCACCAGCCCCAGCATTTT

v_call: TRBV2
clone_size: NA
d_call: TRBD1
j_call: TRBJ2-7
cdr3_aa: CASSERQGASEQYF
cdr3_nt: TGTGCCAGCAGTGAGCGGCAGGGGGCGAGTGAGCAGTACTTC

v_call: TRBV6-5
clone_size: once
d_call: TRBD1
j_call: TRBJ1-1
cdr3_aa: CASSYQGVTGYTEAFF
cdr3_nt: TGTGCCAGCAGTTACCAGGGGGTTACGGGGTACACTGAAGCTTTCTTT

v_call: TRBV13
clone_size: NA
d_call: NA
j_call: TRBJ2-2
cdr3_aa: CASSPINTGELFF
cdr3_nt: TGTGCCAGCAGCCCTATCAACACCGGGGAGCTGTTTTTT

v_call: TRBV9
clone_size: NA
d_call: TRBD1
j_call: TRBJ2-4
cdr3_aa: CASSGTGETKNIQYF
cdr3_nt: TGTGCCAGCAGCGGTACAGGGGAGACCAAAAACATTCAGTACTTC

v_call: TRBV28
clone_size: NA
d_call: TRBD2
j_call: TRBJ2-3
cdr3_aa: CASSSTAGTSGMVTDTQYF
cdr3_nt: TGTGCCAGCAGCTCCACCGCCGGGACTAGCGGGATGGTTACAGATACGCAGTATTTT

v_call: TRBV10-1
clone_size: NA
d_call: TRBD1
j_call: TRBJ2-1
cdr3_aa: CASSPGQEYNEQFF
cdr3_nt: TGCGCCAGCAGCCCGGGACAGGAATACAATGAGCAGTTCTTC

v_call: TRBV12-3/TRBV12-4
clone_size: NA
d_call: NA
j_call: TRBJ1-1
cdr3_aa: CASSGTGDAFF
cdr3_nt: TGTGCCAGCAGTGGGACGGGGGACGCTTTCTTT